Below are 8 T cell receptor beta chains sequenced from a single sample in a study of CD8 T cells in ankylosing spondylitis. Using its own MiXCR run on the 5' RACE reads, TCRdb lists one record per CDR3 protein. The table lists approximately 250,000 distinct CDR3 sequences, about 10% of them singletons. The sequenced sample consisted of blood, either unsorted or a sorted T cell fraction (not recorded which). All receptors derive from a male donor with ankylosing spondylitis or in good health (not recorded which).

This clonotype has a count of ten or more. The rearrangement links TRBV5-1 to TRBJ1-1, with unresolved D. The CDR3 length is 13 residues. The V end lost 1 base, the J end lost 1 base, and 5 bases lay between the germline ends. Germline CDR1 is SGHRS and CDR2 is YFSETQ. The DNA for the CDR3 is TGCGCCAGCAGCTTGATGAAGAACACTGAAGCTTTCTTT. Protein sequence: CASSLMKNTEAFF.

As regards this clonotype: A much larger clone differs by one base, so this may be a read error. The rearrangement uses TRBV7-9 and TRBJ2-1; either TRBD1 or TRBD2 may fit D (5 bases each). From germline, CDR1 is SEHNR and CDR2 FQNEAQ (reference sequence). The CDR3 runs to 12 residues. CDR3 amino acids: CACSVGDNEQFF. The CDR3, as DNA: TGTGCCTGCAGCGTGGGGGACAATGAGCAGTTCTTC.

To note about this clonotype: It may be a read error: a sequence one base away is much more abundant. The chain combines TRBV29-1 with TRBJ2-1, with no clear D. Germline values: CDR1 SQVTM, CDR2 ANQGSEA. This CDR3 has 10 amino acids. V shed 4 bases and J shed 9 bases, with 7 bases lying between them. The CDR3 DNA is TGCAGCGTTGCGCGGAGTGAGCAGTTCTTC. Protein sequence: CSVARSEQFF.

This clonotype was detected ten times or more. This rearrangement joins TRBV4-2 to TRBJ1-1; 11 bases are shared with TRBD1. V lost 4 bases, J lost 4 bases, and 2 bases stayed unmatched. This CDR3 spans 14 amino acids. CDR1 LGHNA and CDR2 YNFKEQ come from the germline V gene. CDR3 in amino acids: CASSLGQGGTEAFF. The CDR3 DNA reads TGTGCCAGCAGCCTGGGACAGGGGGGCACTGAAGCTTTCTTT.

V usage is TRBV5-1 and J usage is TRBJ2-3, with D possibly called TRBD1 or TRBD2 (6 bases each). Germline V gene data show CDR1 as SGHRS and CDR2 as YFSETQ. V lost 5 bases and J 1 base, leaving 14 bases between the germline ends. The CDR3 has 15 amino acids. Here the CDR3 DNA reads TGCGCCAGCAGATTTACGGGGGCCCGCACAGATACGCAGTATTTT. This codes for CASRFTGARTDTQYF.

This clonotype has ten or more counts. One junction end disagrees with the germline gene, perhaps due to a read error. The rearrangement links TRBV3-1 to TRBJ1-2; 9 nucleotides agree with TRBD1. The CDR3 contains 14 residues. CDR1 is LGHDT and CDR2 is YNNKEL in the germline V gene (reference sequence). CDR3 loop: CASSLDRGKTYYAF. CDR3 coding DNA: TGTGCCAGCAGCTTGGACAGGGGAAAAACCTACTACGCCTTC.

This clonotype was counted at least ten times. CDR3 amino acids: CSARATGQQPQHF. CDR3 sequence (DNA): TGCAGTGCTAGAGCAACAGGGCAACAGCCCCAGCATTTT. The chain joins TRBV20-1 to TRBJ1-5; D perhaps matches TRBD1 (6 bases). CDR1 and CDR2 (germline): DFQATT, SNEGSKA (reference sequence). This CDR3 spans 13 amino acids. Deletions cut 1 base from V and 7 bases from J, with 11 bases between.

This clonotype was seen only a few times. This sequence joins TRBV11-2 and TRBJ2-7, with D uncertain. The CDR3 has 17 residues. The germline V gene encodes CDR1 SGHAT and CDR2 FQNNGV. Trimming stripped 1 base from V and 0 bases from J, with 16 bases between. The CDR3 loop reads CASSLGPKLISSYEQYF. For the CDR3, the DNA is TGTGCCAGCAGCTTAGGACCCAAACTGATTAGCTCCTACGAGCAGTACTTC.